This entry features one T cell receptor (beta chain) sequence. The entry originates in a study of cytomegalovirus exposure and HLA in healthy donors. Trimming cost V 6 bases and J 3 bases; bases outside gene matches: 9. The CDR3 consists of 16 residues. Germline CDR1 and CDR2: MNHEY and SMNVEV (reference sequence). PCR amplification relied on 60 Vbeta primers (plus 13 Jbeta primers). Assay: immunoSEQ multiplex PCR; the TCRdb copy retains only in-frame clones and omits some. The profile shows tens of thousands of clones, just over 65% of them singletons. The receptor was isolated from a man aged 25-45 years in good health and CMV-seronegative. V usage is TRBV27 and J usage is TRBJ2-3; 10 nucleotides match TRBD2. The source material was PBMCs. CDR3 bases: TGTGCCAGCAGCATCCGGGGTAGCGGGAGGACAGATACGCAGTATTTT. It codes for CASSIRGSGRTDTQYF.